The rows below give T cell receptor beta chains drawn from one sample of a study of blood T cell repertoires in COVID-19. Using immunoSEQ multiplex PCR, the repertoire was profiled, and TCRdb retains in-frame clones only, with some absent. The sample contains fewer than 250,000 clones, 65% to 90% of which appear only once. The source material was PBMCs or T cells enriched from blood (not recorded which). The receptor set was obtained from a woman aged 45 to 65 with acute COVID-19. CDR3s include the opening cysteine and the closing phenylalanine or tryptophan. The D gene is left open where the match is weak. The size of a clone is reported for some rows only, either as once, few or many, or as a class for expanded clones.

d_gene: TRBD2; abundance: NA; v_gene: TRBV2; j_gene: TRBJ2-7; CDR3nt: TGTGCCAGCAGCCCCCCTTCCAGGACTAGCGGGGGTCGTAAGTACTTC; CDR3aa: CASSPPSRTSGGRKYF
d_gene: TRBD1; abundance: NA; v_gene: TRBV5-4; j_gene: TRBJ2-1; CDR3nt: TGTGCCAGCAGTCGACAGGGCAATGAGCAGTTCTTC; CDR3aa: CASSRQGNEQFF
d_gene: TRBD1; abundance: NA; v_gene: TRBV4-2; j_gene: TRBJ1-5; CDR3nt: TGTGCCAGCAGCCAAGATACAGGCGACAGGGGAGGCCAGCCCCAGCATTTT; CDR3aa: CASSQDTGDRGGQPQHF
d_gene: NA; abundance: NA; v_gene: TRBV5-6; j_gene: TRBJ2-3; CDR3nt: TGTGCCAGCAGCTTTATCACAGCTACAGATACGCAGTATTTT; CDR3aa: CASSFITATDTQYF
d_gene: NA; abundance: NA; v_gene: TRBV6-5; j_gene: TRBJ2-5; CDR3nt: TGTGCCAGCAGCCCGACAGGAATGGGGGAGACCCAGTACTTC; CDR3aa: CASSPTGMGETQYF
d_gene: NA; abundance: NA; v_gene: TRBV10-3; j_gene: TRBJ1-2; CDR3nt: TGTGCCATCAGCACAGTGGGGGGAAGGTATGGCTACACCTTC; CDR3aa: CAISTVGGRYGYTF
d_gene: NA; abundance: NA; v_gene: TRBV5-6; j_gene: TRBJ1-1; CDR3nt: TGTGCCAGCAGCCCCCGGGGGTTAAAAGTATCTGAAGCTTTCTTT; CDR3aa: CASSPRGLKVSEAFF
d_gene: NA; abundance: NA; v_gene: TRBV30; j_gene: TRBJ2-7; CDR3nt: TGTGCCTGGACCACCGACAGTGCCGCGCAGTACTTC; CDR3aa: CAWTTDSAAQYF
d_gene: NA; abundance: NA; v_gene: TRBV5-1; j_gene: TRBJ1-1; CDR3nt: TGCGCCAGCAGCTTGGCCGGAGGGCACACTGAAGCTTTCTTT; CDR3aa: CASSLAGGHTEAFF
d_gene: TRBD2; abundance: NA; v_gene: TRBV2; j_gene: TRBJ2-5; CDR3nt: TGTGCCAGCAGTGAAGCGCGGGGACTAGCTAGTGTGACCCAGTACTTC; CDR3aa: CASSEARGLASVTQYF
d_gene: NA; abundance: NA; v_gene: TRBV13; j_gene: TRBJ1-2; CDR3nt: TGTGCCAGCAGCTCGACCGACGGGAACTATGGCTACACCTTC; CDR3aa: CASSSTDGNYGYTF
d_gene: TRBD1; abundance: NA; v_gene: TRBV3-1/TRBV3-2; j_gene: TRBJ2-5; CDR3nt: TGTGCCAGCAGCCAAGATACAGGGGGCTGGGAGACCCAGTACTTC; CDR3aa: CASSQDTGGWETQYF
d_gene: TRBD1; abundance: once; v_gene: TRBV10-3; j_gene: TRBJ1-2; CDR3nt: TGTGCCATCAGTGACGGACAGGGTAACTATGGCTACACCTTC; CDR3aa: CAISDGQGNYGYTF
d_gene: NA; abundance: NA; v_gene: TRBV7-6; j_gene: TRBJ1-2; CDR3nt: TGTGCCAGCAGCTTAGCGCTTTCCAGCGGAGGCTACACCTTC; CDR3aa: CASSLALSSGGYTF
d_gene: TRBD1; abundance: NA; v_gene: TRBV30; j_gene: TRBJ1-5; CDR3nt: TGTGCCTGGAGTGGTACAGGGGGCGACCAGCCCCAGCATTTT; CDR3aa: CAWSGTGGDQPQHF
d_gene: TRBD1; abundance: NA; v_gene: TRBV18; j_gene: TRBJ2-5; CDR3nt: TGTGCCAGCTCCCCCGGGACAGGGCAAGAGACCCAGTACTTC; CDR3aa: CASSPGTGQETQYF
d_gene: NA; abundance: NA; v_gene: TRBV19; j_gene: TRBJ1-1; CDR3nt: TGTGCCAGTAGTACTGGGGGGGGCACTGAAGCTTTCTTT; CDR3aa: CASSTGGGTEAFF